The entry below describes one T cell receptor beta chain. It lacks a known antigen. Nothing much larger sits one base from this clone, and base qualities are not available. This sample stems from a study of T cell clonotyping in hematopoietic cell transplantation (dated by TCRdb to 2020 to 2022). For context, the study as a whole: A total of fewer than 150 blood samples were gathered in the study from around 40 consecutive transplant recipients along with their related donors. Patient recruitment ran from late 2015 to early 2017, and follow-up continued until late 2020 or death. Results and caveats for the whole study, not just this receptor: Overlap with donor repertoires was found for only a small fraction of recipient repertoires, with over 95% found to appear de novo at the given depth. The sample size was limited, and because cells were not sorted, the contributions of CD4 and CD8 repertoires could not be separated. Broader TCR repertoire diversity after transplant was predicted by Inverse Simpson Index values from donors and from recipients before transplant. Recipient TCR diversity fell after transplant, with pathologically expanded clonotypes rising progressively from day 30 to day 180.

The sample's time point, from its label and the paper: 100 days after allo-HCT. Recipient blood was collected about 28 days before transplant and at days 30, 100 and 180 after transplant. Nuclei Lysis Solution was used to extract genomic DNA from fresh or cryopreserved unfractionated peripheral blood mononuclear cells. V sheds 2 bases and J sheds 8 bases, leaving 18 bases between their ends. The CDR3, from cysteine to phenylalanine, totals 15 residues. Only CDR3 DNA is held: 45 bases, read in frame from base 1. Reading the germline V gene gives CDR1 SQVTM and CDR2 ANQGSEA. The immunoSEQ assay, a bias-controlled multiplex PCR with V- and J-specific primers, was used to amplify TCR beta CDR3 regions from genomic DNA. In a second PCR step, the CDR3 amplicons were tagged with a proprietary barcode plus Illumina adapter sequences. CDR3 libraries were sequenced on an Illumina MiSeq instrument. In the authors' own workflow: immunoSEQ Analyzer 3.0 was used for export and quality control, with R Bioconductor and Immunarch used for downstream analyses. Only productive rearrangements in the normalized downsampled data set went into calculating the repertoire metrics. Pathologically expanded clonotypes were defined as those larger than 5 templates in the normalized cohort. The Inverse Simpson Index served as the measure of repertoire diversity. To capture all clonotypes, CMV-specificity analyses were performed on the non-normalized data set. TCRdb obtained this table from immuneACCESS and retained in-frame rearrangements with V and J assigned. These tables miss some clones; where compared with another copy, unresolved V genes account for less than half of the shortfall, and the remainder is unexplained. V and J calls and clone size are those listed in that table; D and trimming were worked out from the DNA. Within this sample are roughly 9,800 clones, with about half of them counted one time only. The ten largest clonotypes hold 10% to 15% of the sample.

The specimen was peripheral blood mononuclear cells, collected 100 days after allogeneic stem cell transplant. The chain is made from TRBV29-1 and TRBJ1-4, with the D segment identity uncertain. This TCR derives from a female patient aged 45 to 65 who had an allogeneic stem cell transplant from an unrelated donor, so the T cells may come from the graft donor. Some clones in this sample may be carry-over from other donors' samples. The CDR3 reads CSVESNWVGREKLFF. The DNA sequence is TGCAGCGTTGAAAGCAACTGGGTTGGAAGGGAAAAACTGTTTTTT. Reference TRBV29-1 and TRBJ1-4 proteins supply the regions before and after the CDR3; the full variable domain is: SAVISQKPSRDICQRGTSLTIQCQVDSQVTMMFWYRQQPGQSLTLIATANQGSEATYESGFVIDKFPISRPNLTFSTLTVSNMSPEDSSIYLCSVESNWVGREKLFFGSGTQLSVL.